This T cell receptor beta chain is drawn from a study of T cell responses to AZD1222 COVID-19 vaccine (dated by TCRdb to the early 2020s). Looking at the study overall: AZD1222 recipients whose second dose came at about 4 weeks and those whose second dose came at about 12 weeks were combined into one group, since spike-specific TCR depth and breadth did not differ between the two schedules. TCR sequencing covered more than 230 trial participants: 200 to 210 given two doses of AZD1222 and approximately 26 given two doses of MenACWY control vaccine. Trial participants were enrolled into age subgroups of 18-55, 56-69 and 70-plus years, which contained around 150, 28 and 57 TCR-sequenced participants, respectively. What the research found in general, with its limitations: Conclusions about previously exposed vaccinees are limited because only 5 or 6 AZD1222 recipients were SARS-CoV-2 seropositive at baseline. Reportedly, almost half of the unique spike-specific TCRs recognized epitopes lying outside the regions that are mutated in the B.1.351 and B.1.1.7 variants. Because no samples from the day 14 peak response were available, repertoires could be characterized only after the peak T cell response. Participants were mostly white British, with more females than males. The authors suggested clonal diversity may have been underestimated. After two AZD1222 doses, spike-specific TCR breadth and depth were significantly higher than at day 0 and than in MenACWY recipients. The 56-69-year group was small, and its depth increase did not reach significance, likely because of low power. The vaccine-associated CD4 TCRs covered the entire spike protein, and the dominant responses fell in regions 160-218 and 743-854.

Read against the paper, the sample's time point label means: baseline before first vaccination. The vaccinee samples were drawn from two UK trials, COV001 and COV002, one of which was a single-blind randomized controlled phase 2/3 trial testing AZD1222 (ChAdOx1 nCoV-19) in healthy adults. Trial participant PBMC samples were collected at day 0 and day 28 after the second dose for TCRbeta chain sequencing. Taken from cysteine to phenylalanine, the CDR3 has 13 residues. CDR3 DNA is the only sequence kept; it has 39 bases, read in frame from the first base. Looking up the germline V gene yields CDR1 MGHDK and CDR2 SYGVNS. A distance of 7 bases separates the germline ends of V and J, which lose 5 bases and 3 bases respectively. About this clone itself: Its specific antigen is unknown. Per-base quality was not reported, and no clone a single base away is much larger than it.

The CDR3 regions of human TCRbeta chains were analyzed by immunosequencing. On the study's bioinformatics: Repertoire TCRs were matched against a reference library of SARS-CoV-2-specific TCRs generated with the MIRA antigen-specificity platform. Breadth was defined as the fraction of unique TCRs that were SARS-CoV-2-associated. Depth was defined as the fraction of total T cells that were SARS-CoV-2-associated. Using the MIRA data, each spike-specific TCR was assigned both to the spike region to which the TCR was reactive and to a CD4 or CD8 class. Log10-transformed breadth and depth values were compared by one-way ANOVA with Sidak's multiple comparisons tests. In its TCRdb copy, this immuneACCESS table keeps in-frame sequences only and misses some clones. Where compared with another copy, unresolved V genes explain less than half of these, and the others have no known cause. V and J calls and clone size are as listed in that table; D and trimming were resolved from the DNA. This sample is represented by roughly 97,000 clones; over 85% of them were singletons. The biggest ten clones account for about 5% of the sample.

The V and J segments used are TRBV25-1 and TRBJ1-4; the D gene lacks a confident call. This clonotype was obtained from an adult in good health. The source material was peripheral blood, sampled on day 0 of AZD1222 vaccination. CDR3 protein: CASSLSPNEKLFF. The DNA reads as follows: TGTGCCAGCAGTCTATCCCCTAATGAAAAACTGTTTTTT.